These 15 T cell receptor beta chains share one sample of origin, sequenced in a study of response to subunit inactivated influenza vaccine. TCRdb processed the RT-PCR reads anew with MiXCR; each CDR3 protein has one entry. Of about 540,000 distinct CDR3 sequences listed, 12% to 15% are singletons. The sequencing here drew on PBMCs from blood, taken roughly 12 days after vaccination. All receptors derive from a man between 45 and 60 years old who received an inactivated influenza vaccine.

On this clonotype itself: Germline is not matched at one junction end, which may reflect a read error. The rearrangement links TRBV7-9 to TRBJ1-4; D might be TRBD1 (5 bases). In germline, CDR1 is SEHNR, CDR2 FQNEAQ (reference sequence). The CDR3 extends over 16 amino acids. The CDR3 DNA reads TGTGCCAGGAGCTGGGGGAACGGGGCAATTAATGAAAAACTGTTTTTT. Translating gives CARSWGNGAINEKLFF.

The V call is TRBV27, the J call TRBJ1-1, with TRBD1 matching over 9 bases. Germline lookup yields CDR1 MNHEY and CDR2 SMNVEV (reference sequence). The CDR3 contains 13 residues. Unmatched junction bases numbered 7, after V lost 8 bases and J lost 6 bases. This chain's CDR3 is CASAGQGRPEAFF. In nucleotides, the CDR3 is TGTGCCAGCGCGGGACAGGGACGTCCTGAAGCTTTCTTT.

V usage is TRBV7-2 and J usage is TRBJ2-5; no reliable D call. In germline, CDR1 is SGHTA, CDR2 FQGNSA. CDR3 length equals 14 residues. Trimming left V 4 bases short and J 2 bases short, with 11 bases between. The CDR3 is CASSSQTLQETQYF. CDR3 DNA sequence: TGTGCCAGCAGCTCCCAGACTCTGCAAGAGACCCAGTACTTC.

This clonotype has more than one count but fewer than ten. This chain uses TRBV20-1 with TRBJ2-7, with TRBD1 matching over 7 bases. J lost 2 bases, V lost 4 bases, and 2 bases had no gene match. CDR3 length: 12 amino acids. In germline, CDR1 is DFQATT, CDR2 SNEGSKA (reference sequence). CDR3 nucleotides: TGCAGTGCTAAGGGGACAGCCTACGAGCAGTACTTC. It encodes CSAKGTAYEQYF.

The rearrangement links TRBV28 to TRBJ1-5; the D is unclear. The CDR3 is 14 residues long. V was clipped by 3 bases and J by 4 bases, with 10 bases between them. CDR1 and CDR2 (germline): MDHEN, SYDVKM. The CDR3 DNA follows: TGTGCCAGCAGTTTTCTGGCAGGTAATCAGCCCCAGCATTTT. Encoded protein: CASSFLAGNQPQHF. Drawing the rest from reference TRBV28 and TRBJ1-5, the complete variable domain is DVKVTQSSRYLVKRTGEKVFLECVQDMDHENMFWYRQDPGLGLRLIYFSYDVKMKEKGDIPEGYSVSREKKERFSLILESASTNQTSMYLCASSFLAGNQPQHFGDGTRLSIL.

This clonotype was picked up a small number of times. The CDR3 DNA sequence: TGTGCCAGCCGCAGGACGGGACGGAGCGAGACCCAGTACTTC. As protein: CASRRTGRSETQYF. The gene calls are TRBV6-1 and TRBJ2-5; D is possibly TRBD1 or TRBD2 (5 bases each). V was cut by 8 bases and J by 5 bases, with 18 bases left in between. Germline V gene data show CDR1 as MNHNS and CDR2 as SASEGT. The CDR3 runs to 14 residues.

For the CDR3, the DNA is TGTGCCAGCAGCCCCGGGTCTCCATATCCCGATGAGCAGTTCTTC. It yields the protein CASSPGSPYPDEQFF. The chain couples TRBV4-2 to TRBJ2-1; no clear D. This CDR3 is 15 amino acids long. V was cut by 4 bases and J by 8 bases, with 18 bases left in between. Germline CDR1 is LGHNA and CDR2 is YNFKEQ.

In this sample, this clonotype turned up a few times. The chain uses TRBV29-1 and TRBJ2-3; perhaps TRBD2 as D (5 bases). CDR3 length equals 11 residues. The V and J ends lost 6 bases and 5 bases respectively, with 9 bases between them. Looked up from germline, CDR1 is SQVTM and CDR2 is ANQGSEA. For the CDR3, the DNA is TGCAGCGTGACTAAGAAAGATACGCAGTATTTT. This encodes CSVTKKDTQYF.

DNA of the CDR3: TGTGCCAGCAGTTTTGGTCAGTATGGCTACACCTTC. As protein: CASSFGQYGYTF. The chain has TRBV12-3 or TRBV12-4 and TRBJ1-2, with D unclear. The CDR3 runs 12 residues. Trimming shortened V by 3 bases and J by 5 bases, and 7 bases separated the two germline ends.

The chain joins TRBV18 to TRBJ1-1; maybe TRBD1 (5 bases). Trimming took off 4 bases at V and 4 bases at J, with 13 bases between the two ends. Germline lookup yields CDR1 KGHSH and CDR2 LQKENI. This CDR3 comprises 14 residues. CDR3 amino acids: CASSQSRDGTEAFF. For the CDR3, the DNA is TGTGCCAGCTCACAGTCCCGGGACGGCACTGAAGCTTTCTTT.

This chain links TRBV28 with TRBJ2-3; D possibly corresponds to TRBD2 (7 bases). The germline V and J ends were trimmed by 1 base and 4 bases, with 12 bases remaining between them. Looked up from germline, CDR1 is MDHEN and CDR2 is SYDVKM. CDR3 length: 15 residues. The CDR3 DNA is TGTGCCAGCAGTTTATTGGGGGAGGGGGCAGATACGCAGTATTTT. This translates into CASSLLGEGADTQYF. The variable domain in full, with the rest retrieved from reference TRBV28 and TRBJ2-3, is DVKVTQSSRYLVKRTGEKVFLECVQDMDHENMFWYRQDPGLGLRLIYFSYDVKMKEKGDIPEGYSVSREKKERFSLILESASTNQTSMYLCASSLLGEGADTQYFGPGTRLTVL.

This rearrangement joins TRBV27 to TRBJ2-1; D is tentatively TRBD1 or TRBD2 (5 bases each). V lost 3 bases, J lost 9 bases, and 15 bases lay in between. This CDR3 is built from 14 residues. Germline CDR1 and CDR2: MNHEY and SMNVEV (reference sequence). CDR3 bases: TGTGCCAGCAGTTTGGTAAGGGGCGAGGGTGAGCAGTTCTTC. Protein: CASSLVRGEGEQFF.

This chain uses TRBV27 with TRBJ2-3; possibly TRBD1 for D (6 bases). Looked up from germline, CDR1 is MNHEY and CDR2 is SMNVEV (reference sequence). This CDR3 is 16 amino acids long. Trimming removed 5 bases from V and 0 bases from J, with 15 bases in between. The CDR3 coding sequence is TGTGCCAGCAGTACCCTACAGGGACCAAGCACAGATACGCAGTATTTT. This translates into CASSTLQGPSTDTQYF.

The chain is built from TRBV6-5 and TRBJ2-7; the D is unclear. Germline V gene lookup returns CDR1 MNHEY and CDR2 SVGAGI. The CDR3 is 13 amino acids. V lost 2 bases, J lost 0 bases, and 5 bases lay in between. The chain's CDR3 is CASSYTISYEQYF. CDR3 DNA: TGTGCCAGCAGTTACACCATCTCCTACGAGCAGTACTTC.

This chain connects TRBV7-9 to TRBJ2-3; 10 positions agree with TRBD2. This CDR3 region has 16 residues. The germline CDR1 and CDR2 sequences are SEHNR and FQNEAQ (reference sequence). The J segment lost 2 bases and the V segment lost 2 bases, leaving 4 bases of the junction unmatched. The CDR3 reads CASSLIGLAVTDTQYF. The CDR3 nucleotides read TGTGCCAGCAGCTTAATTGGACTAGCGGTCACAGATACGCAGTATTTT. The full variable domain, completed using reference TRBV7-9 and TRBJ2-3, is DTGVSQNPRHKITKRGQNVTFRCDPISEHNRLYWYRQTLGQGPEFLTYFQNEAQLEKSRLLSDRFSAERPKGSFSTLEIQRTEQGDSAMYLCASSLIGLAVTDTQYFGPGTRLTVL.